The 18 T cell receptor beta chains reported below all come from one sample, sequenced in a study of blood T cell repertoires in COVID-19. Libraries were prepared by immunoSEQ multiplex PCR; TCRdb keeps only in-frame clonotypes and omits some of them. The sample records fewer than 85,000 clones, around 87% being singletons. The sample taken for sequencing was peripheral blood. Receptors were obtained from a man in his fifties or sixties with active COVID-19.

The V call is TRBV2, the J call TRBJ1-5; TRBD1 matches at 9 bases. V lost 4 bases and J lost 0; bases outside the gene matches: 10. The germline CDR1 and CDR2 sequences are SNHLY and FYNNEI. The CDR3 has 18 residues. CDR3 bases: TGTGCCAGCAGTGTGGAGGGACAGGGTGTCCCTAGCAATCAGCCCCAGCATTTT. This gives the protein CASSVEGQGVPSNQPQHF.

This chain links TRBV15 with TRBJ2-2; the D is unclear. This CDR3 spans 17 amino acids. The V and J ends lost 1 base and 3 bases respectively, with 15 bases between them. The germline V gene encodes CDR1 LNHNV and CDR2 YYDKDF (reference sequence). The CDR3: CATSRGSFDTDTGELFF. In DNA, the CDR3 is TGTGCCACCAGCAGAGGTTCTTTCGACACTGACACCGGGGAGCTGTTTTTT.

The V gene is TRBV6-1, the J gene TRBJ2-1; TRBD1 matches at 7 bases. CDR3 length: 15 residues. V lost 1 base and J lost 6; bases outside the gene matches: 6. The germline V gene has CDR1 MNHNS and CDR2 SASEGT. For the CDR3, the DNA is TGTGCCAGCAGTGAAGGACAGGGAAGGCGCAATGAGCAGTTCTTC. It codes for CASSEGQGRRNEQFF.

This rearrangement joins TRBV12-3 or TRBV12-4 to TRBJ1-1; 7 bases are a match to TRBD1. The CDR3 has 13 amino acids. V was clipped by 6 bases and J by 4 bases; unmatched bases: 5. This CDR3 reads CASRVTGSTEAFF. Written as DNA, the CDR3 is TGTGCCAGCAGGGTGACAGGGTCCACTGAAGCTTTCTTT.

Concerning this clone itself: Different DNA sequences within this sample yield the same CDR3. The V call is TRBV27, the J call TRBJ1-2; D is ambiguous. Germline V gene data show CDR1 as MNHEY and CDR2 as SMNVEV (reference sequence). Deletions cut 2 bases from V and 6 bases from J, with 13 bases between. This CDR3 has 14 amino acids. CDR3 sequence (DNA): TGTGCCAGCAGTTTAGGGCGAGGGCAAGATGGCTACACCTTC. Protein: CASSLGRGQDGYTF.

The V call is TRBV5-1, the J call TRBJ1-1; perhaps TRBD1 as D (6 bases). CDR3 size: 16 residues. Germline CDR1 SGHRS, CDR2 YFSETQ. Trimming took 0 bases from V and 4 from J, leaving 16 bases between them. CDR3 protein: CASSLDNRVEGTEAFF. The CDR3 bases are TGCGCCAGCAGCTTGGACAACAGGGTCGAGGGCACTGAAGCTTTCTTT. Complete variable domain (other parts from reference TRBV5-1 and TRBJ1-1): KAGVTQTPRYLIKTRGQQVTLSCSPISGHRSVSWYQQTPGQGLQFLFEYFSETQRNKGNFPGRFSGRQFSNSRSEMNVSTLELGDSALYLCASSLDNRVEGTEAFFGQGTRLTVV.

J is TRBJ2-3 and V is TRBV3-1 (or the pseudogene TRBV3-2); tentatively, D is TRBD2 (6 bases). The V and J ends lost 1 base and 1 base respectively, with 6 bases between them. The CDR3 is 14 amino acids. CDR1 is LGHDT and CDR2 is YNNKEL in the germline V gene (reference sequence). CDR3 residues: CASSQGLGTDTQYF. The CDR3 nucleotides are TGTGCCAGCAGCCAAGGACTAGGCACAGATACGCAGTATTTT.

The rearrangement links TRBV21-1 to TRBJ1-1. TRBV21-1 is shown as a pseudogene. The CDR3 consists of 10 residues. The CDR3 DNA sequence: TGTTCAGAGACTAACACTGAAGCTTTCTTT. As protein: CSETNTEAFF.

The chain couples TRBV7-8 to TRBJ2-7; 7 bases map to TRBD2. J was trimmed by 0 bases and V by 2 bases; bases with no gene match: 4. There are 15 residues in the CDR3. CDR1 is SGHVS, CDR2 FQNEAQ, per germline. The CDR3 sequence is CASSLRGGHSYEQYF. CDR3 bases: TGTGCCAGCAGCTTACGCGGGGGTCACTCCTACGAGCAGTACTTC.

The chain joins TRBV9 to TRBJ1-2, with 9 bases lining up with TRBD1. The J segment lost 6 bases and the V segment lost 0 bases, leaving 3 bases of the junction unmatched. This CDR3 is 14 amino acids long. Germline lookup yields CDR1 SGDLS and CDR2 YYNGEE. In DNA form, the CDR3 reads TGTGCCAGCAGCGTAGGGGGACAGGGTCATGGCTACACCTTC. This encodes CASSVGGQGHGYTF.

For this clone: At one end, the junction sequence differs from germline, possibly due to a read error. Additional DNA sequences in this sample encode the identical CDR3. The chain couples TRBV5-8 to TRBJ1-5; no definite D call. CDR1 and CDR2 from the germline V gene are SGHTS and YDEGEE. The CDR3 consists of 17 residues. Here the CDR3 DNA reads TGTGCCAGCAGCCTGTACTTATCGGGTAGGCAAAATCAGCCTCAGCATTTT. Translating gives CASSLYLSGRQNQPQHF.

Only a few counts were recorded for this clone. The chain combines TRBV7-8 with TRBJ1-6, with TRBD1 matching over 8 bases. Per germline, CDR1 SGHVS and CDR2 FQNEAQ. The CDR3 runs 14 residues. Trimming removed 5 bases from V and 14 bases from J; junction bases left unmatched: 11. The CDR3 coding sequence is TGTGCCAGCAGCGCTGGACAGGGCTGGTCCACCCTCCACTTT. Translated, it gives CASSAGQGWSTLHF. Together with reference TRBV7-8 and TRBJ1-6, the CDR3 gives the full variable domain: GAGVSQSPRYKVAKRGQDVALRCDPISGHVSLFWYQQALGQGPEFLTYFQNEAQLDKSGLPSDRFFAERPEGSVSTLKIQRTQQEDSAVYLCASSAGQGWSTLHFGNGTRLTVT.

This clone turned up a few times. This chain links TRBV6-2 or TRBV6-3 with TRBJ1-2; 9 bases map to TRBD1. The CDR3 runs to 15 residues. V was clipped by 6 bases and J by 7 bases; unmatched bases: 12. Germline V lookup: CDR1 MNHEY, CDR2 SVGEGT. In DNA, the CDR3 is TGTGCCAGCAGCAAACAGGGGGCCAGGATGAGTGGCTACACCTTC. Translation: CASSKQGARMSGYTF.

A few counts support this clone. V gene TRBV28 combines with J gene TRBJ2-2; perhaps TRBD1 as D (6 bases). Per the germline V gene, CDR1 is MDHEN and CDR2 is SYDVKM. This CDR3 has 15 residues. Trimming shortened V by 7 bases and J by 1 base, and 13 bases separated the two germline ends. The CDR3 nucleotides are TGTGCCAGCATCGGACAGAACCTGAACACCGGGGAGCTGTTTTTT. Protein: CASIGQNLNTGELFF.

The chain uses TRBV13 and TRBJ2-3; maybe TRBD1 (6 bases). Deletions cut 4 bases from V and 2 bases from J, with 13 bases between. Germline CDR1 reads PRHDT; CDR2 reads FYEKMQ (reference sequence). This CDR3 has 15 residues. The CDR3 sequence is CASSSSGHITDTQYF. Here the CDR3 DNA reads TGTGCCAGCAGCTCTTCGGGACACATCACAGATACGCAGTATTTT.

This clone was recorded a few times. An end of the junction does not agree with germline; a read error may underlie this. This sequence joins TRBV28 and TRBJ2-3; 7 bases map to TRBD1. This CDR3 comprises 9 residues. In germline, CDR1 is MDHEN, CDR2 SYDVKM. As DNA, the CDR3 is TGTGCCACAGGTCGCGACAGGGCTTTT. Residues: CATGRDRAF.

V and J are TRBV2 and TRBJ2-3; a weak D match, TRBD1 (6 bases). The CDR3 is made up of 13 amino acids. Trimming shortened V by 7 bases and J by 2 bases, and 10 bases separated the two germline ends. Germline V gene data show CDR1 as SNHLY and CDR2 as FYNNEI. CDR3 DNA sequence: TGTGCCAGCATCTGGGACAACACAGATACGCAGTATTTT. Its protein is CASIWDNTDTQYF.

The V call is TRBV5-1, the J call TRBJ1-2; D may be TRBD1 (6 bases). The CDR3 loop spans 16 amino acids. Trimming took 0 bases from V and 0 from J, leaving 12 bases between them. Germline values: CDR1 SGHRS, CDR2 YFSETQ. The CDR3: CASSLVTGRTNYGYTF. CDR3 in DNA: TGCGCCAGCAGCTTGGTCACAGGGAGAACTAACTATGGCTACACCTTC.